The TCR beta chain under discussion was sequenced for a study of shared clonotypes between healthy human individuals. Assay: immunoSEQ multiplex PCR; the TCRdb copy retains only in-frame clones and omits some. The sample lists about 2.2 million clones; about 94% were seen once. This CDR3 region has 17 residues. Losses at the gene ends were 0 bases for V and 5 bases for J; bases not matched to a gene: 9. The V gene's germline CDR1 is LGHNA and CDR2 YSLEER. It was CD45RO-negative cells, positively selected for CCR7, that made up naive CD8 cells, with terminally differentiated effector memory CD45RA+ cells excluded.

Source material: naive CD8+ T cells from PBMCs. The chain uses TRBV4-3 and TRBJ1-4; 7 positions agree with TRBD1. The clonotype comes from a man between 18 and 29 years old in good health. Some clones in this sample may be carry-over from other donors' samples. CDR3 sequence: CASSQDREGRGNEKLFF. CDR3 nucleotides: TGCGCCAGCAGCCAAGATCGAGAAGGCAGGGGGAATGAAAAACTGTTTTTT.